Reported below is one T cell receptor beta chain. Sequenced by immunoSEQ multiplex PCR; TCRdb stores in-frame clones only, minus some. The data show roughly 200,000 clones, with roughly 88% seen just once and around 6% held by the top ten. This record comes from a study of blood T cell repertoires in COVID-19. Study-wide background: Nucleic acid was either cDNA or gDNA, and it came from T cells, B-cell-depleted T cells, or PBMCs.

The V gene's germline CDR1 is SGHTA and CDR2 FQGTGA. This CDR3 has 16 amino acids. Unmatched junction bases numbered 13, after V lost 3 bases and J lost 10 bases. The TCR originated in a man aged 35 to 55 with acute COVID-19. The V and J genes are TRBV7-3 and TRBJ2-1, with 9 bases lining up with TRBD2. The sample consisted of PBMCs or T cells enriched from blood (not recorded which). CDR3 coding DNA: TGTGCCAGCAGCTTGGGTCGCGGGAGGGCCGAACGAGAGCAGTTCTTC. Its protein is CASSLGRGRAEREQFF.